This T cell receptor beta chain emerged from a study of response to subunit inactivated influenza vaccine. Using its own MiXCR run on the RT-PCR reads, TCRdb lists one record per CDR3 protein. The sample has fewer than 250,000 distinct CDR3 sequences, roughly an eighth seen once. Whole-study results and caveats: Authors suggested seasonal influenza vaccinations each recruit few new T cells.

This clonotype was seen at least ten times. Antigen unknown. The receptor was derived from a man aged 50-60 years who received an inactivated influenza vaccine. Sequences were derived from CD8+ T cells sorted from PBMCs, sampled approximately 5 days after vaccination.

In DNA, the CDR3 is TGTGCCAGCATGTCATGGGACAGCGTTGCCTATGAGCAGTTCTTC. Protein product: CASMSWDSVAYEQFF. This sequence joins TRBV27 and TRBJ2-1; 7 nucleotides match TRBD1. The CDR3 is 15 amino acids. From germline, CDR1 is MNHEY and CDR2 SMNVEV (reference sequence). J was trimmed by 8 bases and V by 7 bases; bases with no gene match: 14.